What follows are 18 T cell receptor beta chains derived from one specimen sequenced in a study of human T cells and chemical hapten exposure. In TCRdb, the RACE reads were re-called with MiXCR into one record per CDR3 protein. The sample lists 25,000 to 35,000 distinct CDR3 sequences, 5.5% to 6.5% occurring once. Described time point: patch test 3, about 24 weeks after DPC sensitization. The treatment here: therapeutic diphenylcyclopropenone sensitization with weekly scalp DPC. Sequenced material: whole blood, taken in connection with sensitization to the hapten diphenylcyclopropenone (DPC). The receptors shown here come from a man younger than 40 with alopecia areata. Some clones in this sample may be carry-over from other donors' samples.

This clonotype was counted many times. V and J are TRBV30 and TRBJ2-2; possibly TRBD1 for D (5 bases). Germline-derived CDR1 and CDR2 are GTSNPN and SVGIG (reference sequence). V was trimmed by 0 bases and J by 5 bases, leaving 13 bases between them. This CDR3 comprises 15 residues. The CDR3 nucleotides are TGTGCCTGGAGTGTTTTTTCAGGGTGGACCGGGGAGCTGTTTTTT. It is translated as CAWSVFSGWTGELFF.

This clonotype has ten or more counts. This chain links TRBV7-9 with TRBJ1-1; no clear D gene. Germline lookup yields CDR1 SEHNR and CDR2 FQNEAQ (reference sequence). V lost 6 bases to trimming and J lost 5 bases, with 19 bases between them. The CDR3 is made up of 15 amino acids. In DNA, the CDR3 is TGTGCCAGCAGGTCTGGGGAGGGCGAGGAAACTGAAGCTTTCTTT. This translates into CASRSGEGEETEAFF.

This clonotype was detected many times. The genes are TRBV29-1 and TRBJ1-4; 10 positions agree with TRBD1. This CDR3 comprises 13 residues. Germline V lookup: CDR1 SQVTM, CDR2 ANQGSEA. The V segment lost 6 bases and the J segment 8 bases; nucleotides outside the gene matches: 6. CDR3 DNA: TGCAGCGTCGGGACAGGGGAATCGGAAAAACTGTTTTTT. Residues: CSVGTGESEKLFF.

This clonotype was counted ten times or more. CDR3 nucleotide sequence: TGTGCCAGCAGTTACGATGGCAATCAGCCCCAGCATTTT. Amino acids: CASSYDGNQPQHF. This chain joins TRBV6-2 or TRBV6-3 and TRBJ1-5, with D unclear. Germline loops: CDR1 MNHEY, CDR2 SVGEGT. The ends were cut back, 2 bases at V and 2 bases at J, with 4 bases in the middle. The CDR3 loop spans 13 amino acids.

There are many counts of this clonotype. J is TRBJ1-3 and V is TRBV15; TRBD1 might be the D (6 bases). V lost 7 bases and J lost 2, with 15 bases in between. The CDR3 spans 15 residues. Per the germline V gene, CDR1 is LNHNV and CDR2 is YYDKDF (reference sequence). The CDR3 spells CATTQQGEAGNTIYF. The CDR3 region has the DNA TGTGCCACCACCCAACAGGGAGAGGCTGGAAACACCATATATTTT. The whole variable domain, filled in from reference TRBV15 and TRBJ1-3, reads DAMVIQNPRYQVTQFGKPVTLSCSQTLNHNVMYWYQQKSSQAPKLLFHYYDKDFNNEADTPDNFQSRRPNTSFCFLDIRSPGLGDTAMYLCATTQQGEAGNTIYFGEGSWLTVV.

In its sample, this clonotype was seen many times. This chain links TRBV30 with TRBJ2-3; D tentatively fits TRBD1 or TRBD2 (5 bases each). Germline lookup yields CDR1 GTSNPN and CDR2 SVGIG (reference sequence). The CDR3 runs to 18 residues. V lost 5 bases, J lost 0 bases, and 24 bases lay in between. This chain's CDR3 is CAWYRIPGRGSSTDTQYF. For the CDR3, the DNA is TGTGCCTGGTACCGAATTCCGGGACGAGGATCTAGCACAGATACGCAGTATTTT.

In this sample, this clonotype turned up many times. The chain couples TRBV6-1 to TRBJ2-3, with unresolved D. The CDR3 is 17 residues long. V shed 2 bases and J shed 0 bases, with 15 bases lying between them. Germline V gene lookup returns CDR1 MNHNS and CDR2 SASEGT. This chain's CDR3 is CASSETPRKASTDTQYF. DNA for the CDR3: TGTGCCAGCAGTGAAACACCCCGGAAGGCTAGCACAGATACGCAGTATTTT.

There are many counts of this clonotype. The V gene is TRBV29-1, the J gene TRBJ1-2, with 9 bases fitting TRBD1. The germline gives CDR1 SQVTM, CDR2 ANQGSEA. The CDR3 consists of 14 residues. J was trimmed by 2 bases and V by 4 bases; bases with no gene match: 5. CDR3 nucleotide sequence: TGCAGCGTTGGGGCCGGGACAGGGAACTATGGCTACACCTTC. This sequence encodes CSVGAGTGNYGYTF.

In its sample, this clonotype was seen many times. The chain joins TRBV20-1 to TRBJ2-1, with a possible D match to TRBD2 (7 bases). This CDR3 region has 13 residues. Germline V gene data show CDR1 as DFQATT and CDR2 as SNEGSKA (reference sequence). V lost 3 bases and J lost 6, with 12 bases in between. CDR3 amino acids: CSARRGPSNEQFF. CDR3 coding DNA: TGCAGTGCTAGGCGGGGGCCGTCCAATGAGCAGTTCTTC.

This clonotype has a handful of counts. The gene calls are TRBV20-1 and TRBJ2-7; D is undetermined. The CDR3 contains 13 residues. V lost 8 bases to trimming and J lost 1 base, with 15 bases between them. Germline V gene lookup returns CDR1 DFQATT and CDR2 SNEGSKA (reference sequence). The CDR3 loop reads CSSSRQASYEQYF. The CDR3 DNA sequence: TGCAGTTCATCGCGGCAGGCGTCCTACGAGCAGTACTTC.

Many counts were recorded for this clonotype. The rearrangement uses TRBV19 and TRBJ1-1, with no clear D. CDR1 and CDR2 (germline): LNHDA, SQIVND (reference sequence). The V and J ends lost 8 bases and 4 bases respectively, with 20 bases between them. The CDR3 loop spans 15 amino acids. The CDR3 loop is CASHRTPAGGTEAFF. The CDR3 region has the DNA TGTGCCAGTCATCGAACACCCGCCGGCGGCACTGAAGCTTTCTTT.

The rearrangement joins TRBV30 to TRBJ1-6; D is ambiguous. Trimming cost V 2 bases and J 9 bases, with 14 bases left between them. Germline assignment: CDR1 GTSNPN and CDR2 SVGIG (reference sequence). This CDR3 is built from 14 residues. The CDR3 DNA sequence: TGTGCCTGGAGTTGGAATAGGGTCGGTTCACCCCTCCACTTT. Protein: CAWSWNRVGSPLHF.

This clonotype was observed at least ten times. V gene TRBV5-1 combines with J gene TRBJ2-2; TRBD2 might be the D (6 bases). Germline CDR1 SGHRS, CDR2 YFSETQ. The CDR3 has 18 residues. Trimming took off 0 bases at V and 0 bases at J, with 15 bases between the two ends. The chain's CDR3 is CASSLARTNGANTGELFF. CDR3 nucleotide sequence: TGCGCCAGCAGCTTGGCCAGGACTAACGGGGCGAACACCGGGGAGCTGTTTTTT.

V usage is TRBV29-1 and J usage is TRBJ2-5, with 11 bases that match TRBD1. Germline trimming cut 6 bases from V and 5 bases from J; bases unmatched to any gene: 8. Germline lookup yields CDR1 SQVTM and CDR2 ANQGSEA. The CDR3 loop spans 14 amino acids. The DNA for the CDR3 is TGCAGCGTGGACGGGACAGGGGGGTATGAGACCCAGTACTTC. This codes for CSVDGTGGYETQYF.

Many counts were recorded for this clonotype. The genes are TRBV30 and TRBJ1-2, with 7 bases matching TRBD1. The CDR3 is 16 residues long. V gave up 3 bases and J gave up 5 bases; unmatched junction bases: 15. Per germline, CDR1 GTSNPN and CDR2 SVGIG (reference sequence). CDR3 sequence (DNA): TGTGCCTGGAGACTACGCGCAGGGGGAATCGGGTATGGCTACACCTTC. Protein: CAWRLRAGGIGYGYTF.

This clonotype was seen repeatedly, ten times or more. The chain couples TRBV30 to TRBJ1-2; no definite D call. The germline CDR1 and CDR2 sequences are GTSNPN and SVGIG (reference sequence). The CDR3 has 13 residues. Between the trimmed V and J ends, which lost 7 bases and 4 bases, there was a span of 16 bases. In DNA, the CDR3 is TGTGCCTATAGCTTCCGGCATGGCTATGGCTACACCTTC. Protein: CAYSFRHGYGYTF.

This clonotype was counted many times. V gene TRBV10-3 combines with J gene TRBJ1-1; 7 bases align to TRBD1. Germline V lookup: CDR1 ENHRY, CDR2 SYGVKD. The junction had 0 bases not matched to a gene; V was cut back by 4 bases and J by 1 base. This CDR3 spans 13 amino acids. CDR3 amino acids: CAISGQGNTEAFF. The CDR3, as DNA: TGTGCCATCAGTGGACAGGGGAACACTGAAGCTTTCTTT.

There are many counts of this clonotype. CDR3 protein: CASSRLAGEQFF. CDR3 sequence (DNA): TGTGCCAGCAGTCGACTAGCGGGTGAGCAGTTCTTC. The rearrangement joins TRBV27 to TRBJ2-1; 10 bases align to TRBD2. Germline lookup yields CDR1 MNHEY and CDR2 SMNVEV (reference sequence). V lost 5 bases to trimming and J lost 9 bases; unmatched junction nucleotides: 1. There are 12 residues in the CDR3.